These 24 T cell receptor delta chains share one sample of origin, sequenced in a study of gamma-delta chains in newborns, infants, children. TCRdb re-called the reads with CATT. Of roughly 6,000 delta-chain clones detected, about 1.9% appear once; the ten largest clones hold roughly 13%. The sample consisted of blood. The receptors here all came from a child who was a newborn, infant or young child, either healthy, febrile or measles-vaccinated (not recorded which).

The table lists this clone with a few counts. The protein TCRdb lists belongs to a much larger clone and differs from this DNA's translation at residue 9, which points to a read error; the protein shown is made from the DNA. CDR3 amino acids: CACDVLGALSSWDTRQMFF. CDR3 coding DNA: TGTGCCTGTGACGTACTGGGGGCCTTGAGCTCCTGGGACACCCGACAGATGTTTTTC. This chain connects TRDV2 to TRDJ3; 8 bases fit TRDD3. The length of the CDR3 is 19 residues. CDR1 is GEAIGNYY, CDR2 EKD, per germline. The V segment lost 3 bases and the J segment 0 bases; nucleotides outside the gene matches: 9.

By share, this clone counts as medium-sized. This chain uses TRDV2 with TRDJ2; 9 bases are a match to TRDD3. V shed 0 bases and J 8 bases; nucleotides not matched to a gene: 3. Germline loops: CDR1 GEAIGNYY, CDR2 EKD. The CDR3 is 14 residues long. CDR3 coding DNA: TGTGCCTGTGACACCATACTGGGGGACGCACAACTCTTCTTT. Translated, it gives CACDTILGDAQLFF.

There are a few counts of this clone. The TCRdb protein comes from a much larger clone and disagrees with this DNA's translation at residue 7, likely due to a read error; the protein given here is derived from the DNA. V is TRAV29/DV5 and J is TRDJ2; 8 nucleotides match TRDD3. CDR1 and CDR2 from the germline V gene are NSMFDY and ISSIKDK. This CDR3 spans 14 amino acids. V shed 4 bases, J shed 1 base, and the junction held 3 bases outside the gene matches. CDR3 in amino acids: CAAYWGVLTAQLFF. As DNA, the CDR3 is TGTGCAGCATACTGGGGGGTTTTGACAGCACAACTCTTCTTT.

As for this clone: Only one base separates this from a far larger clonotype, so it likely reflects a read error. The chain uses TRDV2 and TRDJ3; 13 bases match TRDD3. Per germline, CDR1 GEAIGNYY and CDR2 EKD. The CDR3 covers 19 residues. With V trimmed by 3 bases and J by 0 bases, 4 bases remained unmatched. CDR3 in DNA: TGTGCCTGTGACGTACTGGGGGATACGCTCTCCTGGGACACCCGACAGATGTTTTTC. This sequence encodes CACDVLGDTLSWDTRQMFF.

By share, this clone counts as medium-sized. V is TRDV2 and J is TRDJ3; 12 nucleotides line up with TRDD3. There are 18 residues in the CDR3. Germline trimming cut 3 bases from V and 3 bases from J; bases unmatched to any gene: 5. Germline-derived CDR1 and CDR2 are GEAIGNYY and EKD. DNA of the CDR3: TGTGCCTGTGACGTACTGGGGGATACAAACTGGGACACCCGACAGATGTTTTTC. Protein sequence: CACDVLGDTNWDTRQMFF.

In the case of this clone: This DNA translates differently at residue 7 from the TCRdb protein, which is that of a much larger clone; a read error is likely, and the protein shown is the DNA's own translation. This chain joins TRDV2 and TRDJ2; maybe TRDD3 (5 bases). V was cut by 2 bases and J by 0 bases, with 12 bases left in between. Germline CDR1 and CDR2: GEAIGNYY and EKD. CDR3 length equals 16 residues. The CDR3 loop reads CACDILEEALTAQLFF. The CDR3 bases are TGTGCCTGTGACATACTGGAGGAAGCTTTGACAGCACAACTCTTCTTT.

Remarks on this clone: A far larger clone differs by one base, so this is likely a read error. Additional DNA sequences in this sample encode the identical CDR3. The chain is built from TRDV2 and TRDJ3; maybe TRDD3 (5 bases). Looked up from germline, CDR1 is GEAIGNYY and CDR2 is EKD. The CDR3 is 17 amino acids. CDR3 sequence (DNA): TGTGCTTGTGACACCGCCGGGGGTGCCTGGGACACCCGACAGATGTTTTTC. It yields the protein CACDTAGGAWDTRQMFF.

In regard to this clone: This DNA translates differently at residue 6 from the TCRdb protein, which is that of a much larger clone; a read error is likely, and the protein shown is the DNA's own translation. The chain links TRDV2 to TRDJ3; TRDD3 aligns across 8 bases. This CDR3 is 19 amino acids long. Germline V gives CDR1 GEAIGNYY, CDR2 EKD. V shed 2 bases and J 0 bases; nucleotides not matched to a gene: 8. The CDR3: CACDNSWGILSWDTRQMFF. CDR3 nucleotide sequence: TGTGCCTGTGACAACAGTTGGGGGATCCTCTCCTGGGACACCCGACAGATGTTTTTC.

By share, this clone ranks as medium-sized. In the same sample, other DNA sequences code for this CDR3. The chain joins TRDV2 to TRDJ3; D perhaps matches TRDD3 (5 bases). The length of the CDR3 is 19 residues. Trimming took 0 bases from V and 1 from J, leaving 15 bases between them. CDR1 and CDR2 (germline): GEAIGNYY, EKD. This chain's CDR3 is CACDTASGKESWDTRQMFF. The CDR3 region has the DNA TGTGCCTGTGACACCGCCTCGGGGAAGGAGTCCTGGGACACCCGACAGATGTTTTTC.

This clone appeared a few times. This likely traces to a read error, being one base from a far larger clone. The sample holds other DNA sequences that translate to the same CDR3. CDR3 amino acids: CACDTVGEALTAQLFF. CDR3 coding DNA: TGTGCTTGTGACACCGTGGGGGAAGCTTTGACAGCACAACTCTTCTTT. V usage is TRDV2 and J usage is TRDJ2; TRDD3 matches 7 bases. Germline values: CDR1 GEAIGNYY, CDR2 EKD. The CDR3 runs to 16 residues.

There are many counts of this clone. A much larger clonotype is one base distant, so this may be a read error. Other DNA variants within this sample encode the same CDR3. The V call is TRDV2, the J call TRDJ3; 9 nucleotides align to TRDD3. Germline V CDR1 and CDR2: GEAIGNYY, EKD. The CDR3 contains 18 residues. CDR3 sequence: CACDTYWGSSWDTRQMFF. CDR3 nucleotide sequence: TGTGCCTGTGACACGTACTGGGGGAGCTCCTGGGATACCCGACAGATGTTTTTC.

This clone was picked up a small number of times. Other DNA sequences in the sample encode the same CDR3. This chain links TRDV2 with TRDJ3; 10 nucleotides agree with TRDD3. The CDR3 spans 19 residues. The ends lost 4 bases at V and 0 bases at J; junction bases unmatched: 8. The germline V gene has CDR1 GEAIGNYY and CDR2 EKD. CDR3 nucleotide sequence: TGTGCCTGTGATACTGGGGGATCCGCCATCTCCTGGGACACCCGACAGATGTTTTTC. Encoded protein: CACDTGGSAISWDTRQMFF.

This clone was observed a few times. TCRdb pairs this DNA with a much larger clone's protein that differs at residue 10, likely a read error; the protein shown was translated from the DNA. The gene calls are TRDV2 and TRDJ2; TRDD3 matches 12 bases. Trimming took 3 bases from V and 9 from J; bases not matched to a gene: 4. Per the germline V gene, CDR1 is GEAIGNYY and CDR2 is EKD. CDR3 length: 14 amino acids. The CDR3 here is CACDVLGDTTQLFF. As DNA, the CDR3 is TGTGCCTGTGACGTACTGGGGGATACAACACAACTCTTCTTT.

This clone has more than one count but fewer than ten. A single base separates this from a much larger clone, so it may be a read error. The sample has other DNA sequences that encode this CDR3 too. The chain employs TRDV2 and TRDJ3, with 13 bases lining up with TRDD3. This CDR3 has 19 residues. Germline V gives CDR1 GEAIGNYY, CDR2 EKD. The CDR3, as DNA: TGTGCCTGCGACACCGTACTGGGGGATACGCGGTGGGACACCCGACAGATGTTTTTC. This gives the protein CACDTVLGDTRWDTRQMFF.

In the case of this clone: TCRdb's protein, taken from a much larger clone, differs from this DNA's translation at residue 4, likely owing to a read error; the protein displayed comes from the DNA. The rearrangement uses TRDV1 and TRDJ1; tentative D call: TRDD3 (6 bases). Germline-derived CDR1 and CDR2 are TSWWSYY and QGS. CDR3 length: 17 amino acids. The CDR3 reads CALWELGLTAYTDKLIF. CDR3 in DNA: TGTGCTCTTTGGGAACTGGGACTGACTGCCTACACCGATAAACTCATCTTT.

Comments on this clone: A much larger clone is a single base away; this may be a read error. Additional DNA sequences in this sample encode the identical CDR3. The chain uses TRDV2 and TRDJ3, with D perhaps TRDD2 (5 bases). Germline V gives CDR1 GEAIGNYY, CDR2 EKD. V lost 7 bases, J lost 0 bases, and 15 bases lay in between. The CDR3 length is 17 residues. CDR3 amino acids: CACDAYASSWDTRQMFF. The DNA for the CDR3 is TGTGCCTGCGACGCCTACGCGAGCTCCTGGGACACCCGACAGATGTTTTTC.

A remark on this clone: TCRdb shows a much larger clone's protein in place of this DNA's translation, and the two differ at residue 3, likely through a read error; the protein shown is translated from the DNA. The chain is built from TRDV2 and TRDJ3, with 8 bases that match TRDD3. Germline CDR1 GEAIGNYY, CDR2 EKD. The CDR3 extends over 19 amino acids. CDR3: CARDEPWGTSSWDTRQMFF. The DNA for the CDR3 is TGTGCCCGTGACGAACCCTGGGGGACTTCATCCTGGGACACCCGACAGATGTTTTTC.

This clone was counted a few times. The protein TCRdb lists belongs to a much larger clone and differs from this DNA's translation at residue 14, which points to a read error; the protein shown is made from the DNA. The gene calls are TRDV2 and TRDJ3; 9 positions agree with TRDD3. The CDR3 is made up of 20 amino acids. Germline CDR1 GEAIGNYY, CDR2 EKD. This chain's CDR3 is CACDTLGTGGPSWGTRQMFF. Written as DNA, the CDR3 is TGTGCCTGTGACACCCTCGGGACTGGGGGACCCTCCTGGGGCACCCGACAGATGTTTTTC.

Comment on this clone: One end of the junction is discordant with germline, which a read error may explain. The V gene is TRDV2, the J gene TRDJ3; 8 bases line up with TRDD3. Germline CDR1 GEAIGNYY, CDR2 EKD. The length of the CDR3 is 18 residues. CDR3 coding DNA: TGTGCCTGTGGCACCAGGGATACGTTCACCTGGGACACCCGACAGATGTTTTTC. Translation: CACGTRDTFTWDTRQMFF.

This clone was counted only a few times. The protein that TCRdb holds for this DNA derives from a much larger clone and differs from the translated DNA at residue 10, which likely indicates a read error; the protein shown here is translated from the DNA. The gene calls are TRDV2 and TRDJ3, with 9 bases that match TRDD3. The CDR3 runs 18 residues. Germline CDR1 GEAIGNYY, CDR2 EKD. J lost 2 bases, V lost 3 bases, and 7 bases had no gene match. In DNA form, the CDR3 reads TGTGCCTGTGACTACTGGGGGAAAAGCCCCTGGGACACCCGACAGATGTTTTTC. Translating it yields CACDYWGKSPWDTRQMFF.

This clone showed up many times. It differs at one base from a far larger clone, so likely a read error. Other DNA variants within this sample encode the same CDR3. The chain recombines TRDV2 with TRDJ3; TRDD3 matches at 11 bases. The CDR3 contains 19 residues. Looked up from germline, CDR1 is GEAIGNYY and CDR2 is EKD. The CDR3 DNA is TGTGCCTGTGACACCGTACTGGGGGATAGCTCCTGGGACACCCGGCAGATGTTTTTC. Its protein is CACDTVLGDSSWDTRQMFF.

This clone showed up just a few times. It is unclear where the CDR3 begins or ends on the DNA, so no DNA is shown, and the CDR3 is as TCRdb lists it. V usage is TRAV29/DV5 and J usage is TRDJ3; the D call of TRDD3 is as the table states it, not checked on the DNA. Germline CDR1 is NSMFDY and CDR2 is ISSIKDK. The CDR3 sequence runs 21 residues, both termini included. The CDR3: CSVLLCSKLPPSPWDTRQMFF.

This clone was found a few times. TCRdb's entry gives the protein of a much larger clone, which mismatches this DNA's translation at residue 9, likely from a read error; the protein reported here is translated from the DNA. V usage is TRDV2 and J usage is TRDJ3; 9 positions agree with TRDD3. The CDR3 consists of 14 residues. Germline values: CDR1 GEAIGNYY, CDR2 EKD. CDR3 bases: TGTGCCTGTGACGTACTGGGGGACGCCCGACAGATGTTTTTC. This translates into CACDVLGDARQMFF.

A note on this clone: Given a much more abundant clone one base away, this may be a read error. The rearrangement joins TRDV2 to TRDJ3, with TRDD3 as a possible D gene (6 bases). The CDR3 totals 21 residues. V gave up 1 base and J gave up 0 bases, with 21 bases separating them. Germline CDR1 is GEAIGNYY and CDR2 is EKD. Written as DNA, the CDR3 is TGTGCCTGTGACACGCTACCGGGGGACCCGCCCAGCTCCTGGGACACCCGACAGATGTTTTTC. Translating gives CACDTLPGDPPSSWDTRQMFF.